The source of this T cell receptor beta chain is a study of shared clonotypes between healthy human individuals. In the study overall: Each donor contributed plates that comprised three CD4 naive, three CD4 memory, two CD8 naive and one CD8 memory. General study results and limits: Having only a few donors restricted how much genetic and exposure-history diversity was captured. Generally, naive subsets (rather than memory subsets) showed larger estimated richness. Generation probabilities of non-shared clonotypes were lower (relative to those shared by all four donors).

The CDR3 sequence is 15 residues long. CDR1 is ENHRY, CDR2 SYGVKD, per germline. V lost 6 bases to trimming and J lost 8 bases; unmatched junction nucleotides: 9. To note about this clone: Its antigen remains unidentified.

The assay was immunoSEQ multiplex PCR, and TCRdb's table has in-frame clones only and misses some. This sample has a few hundred thousand clones, with over 60% found just once. The source is a man aged 30 to 45 in good health. The sequencing sample was made of memory CD4+ T cells sorted from blood. Noted subset: CD45RA-negative fraction. The gene calls are TRBV10-3 and TRBJ2-1, with 11 nucleotides matching TRBD2. Written as DNA, the CDR3 is TGTGCCATCAGCCCGGGACTAGCGGCGAGCGATGAGCAGTTCTTC. This translates into CAISPGLAASDEQFF.